Below, one T cell receptor (beta chain) is given with its context. The data derive from a study of blood T cell repertoires in COVID-19. Whole-study context: Some COVID-19 samples were acute and others convalescent; all came from the United States, Italy and Spain. PBMCs, B-cell-depleted T cells, or T cells provided the cDNA or gDNA that made up the material.

The CDR3 contains 14 residues. Germline V gene data show CDR1 as SGDLS and CDR2 as YYNGEE. V lost 1 base, J lost 5 bases, and 11 bases lay in between. Sequencing was performed with immunoSEQ multiplex PCR; in TCRdb, only in-frame clones are kept and a portion is missing. There are about 320,000 clones in the sample; 75% to 85% occur only once, and about 7% lies in the top ten. The clonotype comes from a human donor in a cohort sampled during active COVID-19. The material sequenced was peripheral blood. This sequence joins TRBV9 and TRBJ2-3, with D possibly being TRBD2 (5 bases). The CDR3 coding sequence is TGTGCCAGCAGCGTAATCTCTAGCCAAGATACGCAGTATTTT. Translation: CASSVISSQDTQYF.